Given below is one TCR beta chain in context. The data were taken from a study of blood T cell repertoires in COVID-19. The CDR3 contains 14 residues. CDR1 is SGHTA, CDR2 FQGNSA, per germline. V lost 3 bases, J lost 9 bases, and 5 bases stayed unmatched. The table came from immunoSEQ multiplex PCR; TCRdb's copy has only in-frame clones and leaves some out. The data contain roughly 120,000 clones, 65% to 85% of them seen just once; the ten biggest clones take up roughly 1.9%. Sequencing input: peripheral blood. The sequence came from a man aged 65 to 85 with acute or convalescent COVID-19. The V and J genes are TRBV7-2 and TRBJ1-6, with 7 bases lining up with TRBD1. CDR3 bases: TGTGCCAGCAGCTTCCGCTACAGGGGTTCACCCCTCCACTTT. Its translation is CASSFRYRGSPLHF.